This passage covers 16 T cell receptor beta chains from one sample sequenced in a study of blood T cell repertoires in COVID-19. TCRdb keeps only in-frame clones here, not all; method: immunoSEQ multiplex PCR. Of about 50,000 clones in the sample, around 76% were seen once. Sequenced sample: peripheral blood. These receptors were taken from a man in his fifties with active or convalescent COVID-19.

Here the CDR3 reads CSGGQGKETQYF. CDR3 DNA: TGCAGCGGGGGACAGGGTAAGGAGACCCAGTACTTC. The V and J genes are TRBV29-1 and TRBJ2-5, with TRBD1 identical over 9 bases. This CDR3 contains 12 residues. From germline, CDR1 is SQVTM and CDR2 ANQGSEA. Trimming at V came to 7 bases and at J to 5 bases, leaving 5 bases not matched to a gene.

This clone was detected only a few times. The chain combines TRBV11-2 with TRBJ2-5, with 11 bases identical to TRBD2. The germline V gene encodes CDR1 SGHAT and CDR2 FQNNGV. V lost 4 bases to trimming and J lost 4 bases; unmatched junction nucleotides: 5. The CDR3 runs to 15 residues. CDR3 in DNA: TGTGCCAGCAGCTGGGGACTAGCGGAAATAGAGACCCAGTACTTC. This codes for CASSWGLAEIETQYF.

In its sample, this clone was seen once. The gene calls are TRBV6-2 or TRBV6-3 and TRBJ2-7; TRBD2 matches at 13 bases. The V gene end was trimmed by 5 bases and the J gene end by 4 bases; junction bases not matched to a gene: 5. This CDR3 region has 15 residues. CDR1 MNHEY and CDR2 SVGEGT come from the germline V gene. DNA for the CDR3: TGTGCCAGCAGTGACCGGACTAGCGGGAGATACGAGCAGTACTTC. Protein product: CASSDRTSGRYEQYF.

The chain employs TRBV5-4 and TRBJ1-1; D call uncertain. Germline CDR1 SGHNT, CDR2 YYREEE (reference sequence). Between the trimmed V and J ends, which lost 4 bases and 5 bases, there was a span of 21 bases. This CDR3 has 16 amino acids. CDR3 loop: CASSPRPEVRTTEAFF. CDR3 sequence (DNA): TGTGCCAGCAGCCCCCGACCGGAGGTCCGAACAACTGAAGCTTTCTTT.

This clone appeared a few times. The genes are TRBV19 and TRBJ1-2, with a tentative D call TRBD1 (5 bases). The CDR3 is 14 residues long. Germline V gene data show CDR1 as LNHDA and CDR2 as SQIVND (reference sequence). Trimming left V 0 bases short and J 4 bases short, with 9 bases between. CDR3 region: CASSIDDSSYGYTF. The CDR3 DNA is TGTGCCAGTAGTATAGACGACAGCTCCTATGGCTACACCTTC.

The chain recombines TRBV11-2 with TRBJ2-7; 9 positions match TRBD1. The CDR3 length is 12 residues. Trimming removed 4 bases from V and 6 bases from J; junction bases left unmatched: 1. Germline V CDR1 and CDR2: SGHAT, FQNNGV. The CDR3 sequence is CASSWDRAEQYF. The CDR3, as DNA: TGTGCCAGCAGCTGGGACAGGGCCGAGCAGTACTTC.

This chain uses TRBV6-5 with TRBJ1-2, with D tentatively TRBD1 (6 bases). The CDR3 loop spans 15 amino acids. Germline assignment: CDR1 MNHEY and CDR2 SVGAGI. Trimming removed 8 bases from V and 2 bases from J, with 18 bases in between. The CDR3 DNA sequence: TGTGCCAGCGGCCTAACCCAGGGGCTAAACTATGGCTACACCTTC. It specifies CASGLTQGLNYGYTF.

On this clone itself: A much more abundant neighbour one base away suggests this may be a read error. V is TRBV19 and J is TRBJ1-1, with D maybe TRBD1 (6 bases). Trimming took off 10 bases at V and 10 bases at J, with 22 bases between the two ends. The CDR3 loop spans 13 amino acids. CDR1 is LNHDA and CDR2 is SQIVND in the germline V gene (reference sequence). CDR3 sequence: CATHVGAGVGAFF. CDR3 bases: TGTGCCACCCATGTGGGGGCGGGGGTGGGAGCTTTCTTT.

The chain combines TRBV4-1 with TRBJ2-5; 9 bases are a match to TRBD2. The junction had 11 bases not matched to a gene; V was cut back by 8 bases and J by 1 base. The CDR3 runs 16 residues. Germline V CDR1 and CDR2: MGHRA, YSYEKL. CDR3 bases: TGCGCCAGCTCCCTTTCGCAGACTAGCGGCCAAGAGACCCAGTACTTC. Translating gives CASSLSQTSGQETQYF.

The CDR3, as DNA: TGTGCCTGGAGTATCGGGAGCTCCTACAATGAGCAGTTCTTC. Translated, it gives CAWSIGSSYNEQFF. V and J are TRBV30 and TRBJ2-1, with a tentative D call TRBD2 (6 bases). Looked up from germline, CDR1 is GTSNPN and CDR2 is SVGIG (reference sequence). The CDR3 consists of 14 residues. Trimming took off 2 bases at V and 0 bases at J, with 8 bases between the two ends.

The CDR3 DNA follows: TGTGCCAGCTCACCGCGGGCAGTCGGAGCCGGGGAGCTGTTTTTT. Its protein is CASSPRAVGAGELFF. The chain joins TRBV18 to TRBJ2-2; tentative D call: TRBD2 (5 bases). CDR1 is KGHSH and CDR2 is LQKENI in the germline V gene. V was cut by 3 bases and J by 6 bases, with 14 bases left in between. This CDR3 has 15 residues.

The chain joins TRBV9 to TRBJ2-3; possible D gene TRBD1, 5 bases. Per germline, CDR1 SGDLS and CDR2 YYNGEE. V dropped 1 base and J dropped 6 bases, with 12 bases sitting between them. The CDR3 spans 14 residues. The CDR3 protein is CASSVQGWADTQYF. The CDR3 DNA reads TGTGCCAGCAGCGTACAGGGTTGGGCGGATACGCAGTATTTT. The full variable domain, its missing parts supplied by reference TRBV9 and TRBJ2-3, is DSGVTQTPKHLITATGQRVTLRCSPRSGDLSVYWYQQSLDQGLQFLIQYYNGEERAKGNILERFSAQQFPDLHSELNLSSLELGDSALYFCASSVQGWADTQYFGPGTRLTVL.

This clone was seen once. The chain is built from TRBV2 and TRBJ2-2; TRBD1 matches at 9 bases. This CDR3 spans 14 amino acids. CDR1 and CDR2 from the germline V gene are SNHLY and FYNNEI. After removal of 5 bases from V and 6 bases from J, the junction contained 4 bases not matched to a gene. In DNA form, the CDR3 reads TGTGCCAGCAGTCGGACAGGGGTTTCCGGGGAGCTGTTTTTT. Residues: CASSRTGVSGELFF.

The rearrangement joins TRBV10-3 to TRBJ1-5, with a weak D call TRBD1 (6 bases). Trimming took 8 bases from V and 4 from J, leaving 18 bases between them. The germline CDR1 and CDR2 sequences are ENHRY and SYGVKD. CDR3 length: 15 amino acids. CDR3 protein: CAIGSGVGDNQPQHF. In DNA, the CDR3 is TGTGCCATCGGTTCAGGGGTGGGGGATAATCAGCCCCAGCATTTT.

The V gene is TRBV11-3, the J gene TRBJ2-1; 9 bases map to TRBD1. The CDR3 contains 16 residues. V lost 5 bases and J lost 6; bases outside the gene matches: 11. In germline, CDR1 is SGHNT, CDR2 YENEEA. This CDR3 reads CASSAGGTGRINEQFF. The DNA for the CDR3 is TGTGCCAGCAGCGCCGGGGGGACAGGGCGCATCAATGAGCAGTTCTTC.

This chain links TRBV14 with TRBJ2-7; 7 bases agree with TRBD1. This CDR3 has 15 amino acids. The V gene's germline CDR1 is SGHDN and CDR2 FVKESK. V shed 3 bases, J shed 5 bases, and the junction held 10 bases outside the gene matches. CDR3: CASSHPTGVGNEQYF. Here the CDR3 DNA reads TGTGCCAGCAGCCACCCAACAGGGGTGGGCAACGAGCAGTACTTC.